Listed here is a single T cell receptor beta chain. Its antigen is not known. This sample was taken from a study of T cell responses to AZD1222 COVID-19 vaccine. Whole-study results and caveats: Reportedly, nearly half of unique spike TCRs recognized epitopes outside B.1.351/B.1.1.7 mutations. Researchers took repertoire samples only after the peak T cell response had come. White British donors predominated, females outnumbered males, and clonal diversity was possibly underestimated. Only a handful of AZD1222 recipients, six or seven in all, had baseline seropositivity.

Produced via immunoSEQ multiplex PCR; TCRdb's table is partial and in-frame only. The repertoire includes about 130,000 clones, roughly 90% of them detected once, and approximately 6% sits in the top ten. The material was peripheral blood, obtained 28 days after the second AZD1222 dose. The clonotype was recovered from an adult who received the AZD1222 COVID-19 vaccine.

This CDR3 is CAWSVARFFEAFF. DNA for the CDR3: TGTGCCTGGAGTGTGGCAAGGTTTTTTGAAGCTTTCTTT. The gene calls are TRBV30 and TRBJ1-1; D unresolved. This CDR3 has 13 amino acids. Germline CDR1 reads GTSNPN; CDR2 reads SVGIG (reference sequence). V lost 0 bases and J 7 bases, leaving 12 bases between the germline ends.